The clone carrying this T cell receptor beta chain has a handful of counts. Trimming took 6 bases from V and 8 from J, leaving 16 bases between them. Germline CDR1 is MNHEY and CDR2 is SVGAGI. This CDR3 contains 14 residues. This specimen comes from a study of control samples from healthy donors and cancer patients. The protocol was immunoSEQ multiplex PCR, while the TCRdb copy is restricted to in-frame clones and leaves out a portion. Seen here are roughly 180,000 clones, roughly 94% observed once, and the top ten hold 1.1% to 1.5%. This clonotype originated in a woman under 30 in good health. Sequenced: blood. The chain uses TRBV6-5 and TRBJ1-4; D gene unclear. As DNA, the CDR3 is TGTGCCAGCAGCCCCGTTGGAGAAGCCGAAAAACTGTTTTTT. Its protein product is CASSPVGEAEKLFF.